A single sample is the source of the 32 T cell receptor beta chains below, sequenced in a study of T cell repertoires in aging, cancer and after chemotherapy. Multiplex touch-down PCR with TRB-A/B primers amplified rearranged V-D-J TRB sequences. A single record per CDR3 protein comes from TCRdb applying MiXCR to the multiplex PCR reads. The sample holds roughly 1,500 distinct CDR3 sequences, 20% to 30% seen once. TCR beta rearrangements were amplified from peripheral blood genomic DNA. Sequencing was carried out using blood. The receptors shown here come from a human donor with a blood cancer.

This clonotype was found a few times. The chain uses TRBV12-3 or TRBV12-4 and TRBJ2-7; 7 bases align to TRBD2. The CDR3 covers 17 residues. V dropped 2 bases and J dropped 5; count of bases not matched to a gene: 15. In nucleotides, the CDR3 is TGTGCCAGCAGTTTAAGGGACCCCGGGAGGTGGCTGCACGAGCAGTACTTC. Translating it yields CASSLRDPGRWLHEQYF.

The chain uses TRBV12-3 or TRBV12-4 and TRBJ1-5, with D perhaps TRBD1 (5 bases). Trimming cost V 2 bases and J 5 bases, with 34 bases left between them. The CDR3 has 22 amino acids. The CDR3 bases are TGTGCCAGCAGTTTACGCGAAGTCGGACTGTTAATTTCGAGCGGGGGGGATCAGCCCCAGCATTTT. Protein sequence: CASSLREVGLLISSGGDQPQHF.

In this sample, this clonotype is medium-sized. This sequence joins TRBV11-1 and TRBJ2-3, with no clear D. Trimming stripped 4 bases from V and 6 bases from J, with 8 bases between. Per the germline V gene, CDR1 is SGHAT and CDR2 is FQDESV (reference sequence). The CDR3 loop spans 12 amino acids. The CDR3 bases are TGTGCCAGCAGCTCGGAAGAGGATACGCAGTATTTT. Residues: CASSSEEDTQYF.

A remark on this clonotype: A read error is possible here, since a much larger clone lies one base away. V and J are TRBV14 and TRBJ2-1, with 7 bases that match TRBD1. Germline V lookup: CDR1 SGHDN, CDR2 FVKESK. The CDR3 is 15 residues long. CDR3 nucleotides: TGTACCAGCAGCTCCCGGCAGGGGGTCTACAATGAGCAGTTCTTC. It translates to CTSSSRQGVYNEQFF.

V is TRBV5-1 and J is TRBJ2-1, with 9 bases matching TRBD1. The V segment lost 0 bases and the J segment 9 bases; nucleotides outside the gene matches: 4. This CDR3 spans 14 amino acids. CDR1 is SGHRS, CDR2 YFSETQ, per germline. The CDR3 reads CASSLGTGAGEQFF. CDR3 DNA: TGCGCCAGCAGCTTGGGGACAGGGGCGGGTGAGCAGTTCTTC.

This chain joins TRBV2 and TRBJ2-3, with 7 bases identical to TRBD2. The CDR3 consists of 15 residues. V lost 4 bases, J lost 0 bases, and 4 bases stayed unmatched. In germline, CDR1 is SNHLY, CDR2 FYNNEI. The CDR3 loop is CASSVPRGSTDTQYF. CDR3 in DNA: TGTGCCAGCAGTGTTCCGCGGGGGAGCACAGATACGCAGTATTTT.

The V gene is TRBV20-1, the J gene TRBJ2-1, with 8 bases that match TRBD2. CDR1 and CDR2 from the germline V gene are DFQATT and SNEGSKA (reference sequence). The CDR3 runs 14 residues. Trimming removed 7 bases from V and 7 bases from J; junction bases left unmatched: 12. CDR3 in amino acids: CSVYGGGAINEQFF. In DNA, the CDR3 is TGCAGTGTTTACGGGGGGGGGGCTATTAATGAGCAGTTCTTC.

This clonotype was seen only a few times. The rearrangement joins TRBV5-6 to TRBJ2-4; D is unclear. This CDR3 comprises 16 residues. V dropped 6 bases and J dropped 3 bases, with 19 bases sitting between them. CDR1 and CDR2 from the germline V gene are SGHDT and YYEEEE. The CDR3, as DNA: TGTGCCAGCACCCTCCTAGGAACCCTATTCAAAAACATTCAGTACTTC. Its translation: CASTLLGTLFKNIQYF.

This clonotype was observed a few times. The chain uses TRBV7-6 and TRBJ1-4; 7 positions agree with TRBD1. V gave up 1 base and J gave up 3 bases; unmatched junction bases: 11. Germline CDR1 and CDR2: SGHVS and FNYEAQ. This CDR3 contains 18 residues. This CDR3 is CASSLGTGVGGSNEKLFF. In DNA, the CDR3 is TGTGCCAGCAGCTTAGGCACAGGGGTTGGTGGGTCTAATGAAAAACTGTTTTTT.

By share, this clonotype ranks as medium-sized. The CDR3 region is CSARGGPSGGQETQYF. CDR3 nucleotides: TGCAGTGCTAGAGGGGGGCCTAGCGGGGGCCAAGAGACCCAGTACTTC. The rearrangement links TRBV20-1 to TRBJ2-5; 10 bases agree with TRBD2. This CDR3 is 16 amino acids long. Germline values: CDR1 DFQATT, CDR2 SNEGSKA (reference sequence). V was pared by 1 base and J by 1 base, with 6 bases of the junction left unmatched.

In its sample, this clonotype is medium-sized. The chain uses TRBV6-5 and TRBJ2-2; 8 bases align to TRBD2. There are 15 residues in the CDR3. After removal of 2 bases from V and 5 bases from J, the junction contained 4 bases not matched to a gene. Germline V gene lookup returns CDR1 MNHEY and CDR2 SVGAGI. CDR3 sequence reads: CASSYLRGGTGELFF. In DNA, the CDR3 is TGTGCCAGCAGTTACCTTCGGGGGGGGACCGGGGAGCTGTTTTTT.

The rearrangement joins TRBV2 to TRBJ2-3; D ambiguous. This CDR3 contains 13 residues. Deletions cut 8 bases from V and 4 bases from J, with 13 bases between. CDR1 is SNHLY and CDR2 is FYNNEI in the germline V gene. The CDR3 DNA follows: TGTGCCAGCCTGGAACCGACTGCAGATACGCAGTATTTT. Protein sequence: CASLEPTADTQYF.

This clonotype is labeled as medium-sized. The chain recombines TRBV19 with TRBJ2-2; D may match TRBD1 or TRBD2 (6 bases each). CDR1 and CDR2 (germline): LNHDA, SQIVND (reference sequence). The V end was cut by 3 bases, the J end by 1 base, with 21 bases between. This CDR3 region has 19 residues. In nucleotides, the CDR3 is TGTGCCAGTAGTATCCGATTTACCGGGGGCCCCAAGAACACCGGGGAGCTGTTTTTT. Translation gives CASSIRFTGGPKNTGELFF.

This clonotype is termed medium-sized. The rearrangement uses TRBV29-1 and TRBJ1-2; 8 bases are shared with TRBD1. Germline V CDR1 and CDR2: SQVTM, ANQGSEA. The CDR3 sequence is 13 residues long. V lost 7 bases to trimming and J lost 4 bases; unmatched junction nucleotides: 8. The CDR3 sequence is CSGRTGLSYGYTF. The CDR3, as DNA: TGCAGCGGTCGGACAGGGCTGAGCTATGGCTACACCTTC.

This chain links TRBV2 with TRBJ2-3; D not resolved. V lost 3 bases and J 12 bases, leaving 10 bases between the germline ends. This CDR3 is built from 11 residues. From germline, CDR1 is SNHLY and CDR2 FYNNEI. The CDR3 reads CASSDLGLQYF. CDR3 nucleotides: TGTGCCAGCAGTGATCTTGGCTTACAGTATTTT. Combining the CDR3 with reference TRBV2 and TRBJ2-3 gives the whole variable domain EPEVTQTPSHQVTQMGQEVILRCVPISNHLYFYWYRQILGQKVEFLVSFYNNEISEKSEIFDDQFSVERPDGSNFTLKIRSTKLEDSAMYFCASSDLGLQYFGPGTRLTVL.

In this sample, this clonotype is medium-sized. The chain carries TRBV6-6 and TRBJ1-5; D is possibly TRBD1 (6 bases). The length of the CDR3 is 15 residues. Germline CDR1 reads MNHNY; CDR2 reads SVGAGI (reference sequence). V was pared by 7 bases and J by 4 bases, with 17 bases between. CDR3 in amino acids: CASTDPDSPNQPQHF. CDR3 nucleotide sequence: TGTGCCAGCACCGACCCGGACAGTCCTAATCAGCCCCAGCATTTT.

The chain recombines TRBV7-6 with TRBJ1-2; D may be TRBD1 (5 bases). The germline V gene encodes CDR1 SGHVS and CDR2 FNYEAQ. V lost 4 bases to trimming and J lost 4 bases, with 16 bases between them. This CDR3 is built from 15 residues. CDR3 region: CASSSARGIGYGYTF. In DNA form, the CDR3 reads TGTGCCAGCAGCTCCGCGCGGGGGATCGGCTATGGCTACACCTTC. The full variable domain, in which reference TRBV7-6 and TRBJ1-2 provide the parts outside the CDR3, is GAGVSQSPRYKVTKRGQDVALRCDPISGHVSLYWYRQALGQGPEFLTYFNYEAQQDKSGLPNDRFSAERPEGSISTLTIQRTEQRDSAMYRCASSSARGIGYGYTFGSGTRLTVV.

The V gene is TRBV10-3, the J gene TRBJ2-3; no clear D. The germline gives CDR1 ENHRY, CDR2 SYGVKD. The CDR3 contains 12 residues. Trimming cost V 6 bases and J 0 bases, with 4 bases left between them. The DNA for the CDR3 is TGTGCCATCAGGGACAGCACAGATACGCAGTATTTT. Protein: CAIRDSTDTQYF.

The chain employs TRBV12-3 or TRBV12-4 and TRBJ1-2; unclear D gene. V shed 5 bases and J shed 7 bases, with 17 bases lying between them. There are 14 residues in the CDR3. The CDR3 sequence is CASSPSGAPSGYTF. In nucleotides, the CDR3 is TGTGCCAGCAGTCCTTCCGGTGCCCCTAGTGGCTACACCTTC.

CDR3 DNA: TGTGCCAGCAGTTTCATGTCCTCTGGGGCCAACGTCCTGACTTTC. Translating gives CASSFMSSGANVLTF. The J gene is TRBJ2-6, the V gene TRBV12-3 or TRBV12-4; the D is unclear. There are 15 residues in the CDR3. Trimming removed 3 bases from V and 0 bases from J, with 6 bases in between.

The chain carries TRBV12-3 or TRBV12-4 and TRBJ1-1, with 7 bases that match TRBD1. The CDR3 spans 14 residues. The V segment lost 10 bases and the J segment 5 bases; nucleotides outside the gene matches: 13. Here the CDR3 reads CATRIDRVGTEAFF. The CDR3 DNA reads as TGTGCCACCCGAATAGACAGGGTGGGAACTGAAGCTTTCTTT.

In the case of this clonotype: Germline and junction disagree at one end, which may indicate a read error. This CDR3 reads CASSDRGVNYGYTF. The CDR3 DNA is TGCGCCAGCAGTGACAGGGGAGTTAACTATGGCTACACCTTC. This chain links TRBV10-3 with TRBJ1-2; 8 bases map to TRBD1. This CDR3 comprises 14 residues. Germline CDR1 reads ENHRY; CDR2 reads SYGVKD.

By proportion, this clonotype is medium-sized. The chain is built from TRBV6-4 and TRBJ2-2, with D perhaps matching TRBD2 (7 bases). Trimming left V 2 bases short and J 2 bases short, with 12 bases between. This CDR3 has 16 amino acids. Germline loops: CDR1 MRHNA, CDR2 SNTAGT. The DNA for the CDR3 is TGTGCCAGCAGTGACCGGGGGGCAGATAACACCGGGGAGCTGTTTTTT. It codes for CASSDRGADNTGELFF.

V and J are TRBV6-4 and TRBJ1-1; no firm D call. The CDR3 sequence is 8 residues long. The germline V gene encodes CDR1 MRHNA and CDR2 SNTAGT. V lost 6 bases and J 8 bases, leaving 1 base between the germline ends. The CDR3 loop reads CASREAFF. The DNA of the CDR3 is TGTGCCAGCAGAGAAGCTTTCTTT.

For this clonotype: A read error may explain this, as a much larger clone is one base away. The V call is TRBV30, the J call TRBJ1-5; maybe TRBD1 (5 bases). Trimming took 4 bases from V and 12 from J, leaving 13 bases between them. The CDR3 has 11 amino acids. From germline, CDR1 is GTSNPN and CDR2 SVGIG (reference sequence). The CDR3 sequence is CAWTIGTLQHF. CDR3 bases: TGTGCCTGGACAATCGGGACTCTCCAGCATTTT.

This clonotype was seen more than once but under ten times. The gene calls are TRBV7-9 and TRBJ1-2, with a weak D call TRBD1 (6 bases). V was shortened by 0 bases and J by 0 bases, with 11 bases between the two germline ends. The germline V gene encodes CDR1 SEHNR and CDR2 FQNEAQ (reference sequence). The CDR3 has 16 residues. CDR3 sequence reads: CASSLARQASNYGYTF. The CDR3 DNA follows: TGTGCCAGCAGCTTAGCGCGACAGGCTTCTAACTATGGCTACACCTTC.

This clonotype is medium-sized within its sample. The rearrangement links TRBV6-5 to TRBJ2-1; the match to TRBD2 covers 9 bases. CDR3 length: 15 residues. The V segment lost 5 bases and the J segment 0 bases; nucleotides outside the gene matches: 2. The germline gives CDR1 MNHEY, CDR2 SVGAGI. For the CDR3, the DNA is TGTGCCAGCAGTAATAGCGGGAGCTCCTACAATGAGCAGTTCTTC. This gives the protein CASSNSGSSYNEQFF.

This clonotype qualifies as medium-sized. The V call is TRBV19, the J call TRBJ2-5; the D gene could be TRBD1 or TRBD2 (5 bases each). The ends were cut back, 3 bases at V and 4 bases at J, with 12 bases in the middle. Germline V CDR1 and CDR2: LNHDA, SQIVND (reference sequence). The CDR3 totals 14 residues. The DNA for the CDR3 is TGTGCCAGTAGTATCGAGGGGAGAGGAGAGACCCAGTACTTC. Protein product: CASSIEGRGETQYF. The full variable domain, rest sourced from reference TRBV19 and TRBJ2-5, is DGGITQSPKYLFRKEGQNVTLSCEQNLNHDAMYWYRQDPGQGLRLIYYSQIVNDFQKGDIAEGYSVSREKKESFPLTVTSAQKNPTAFYLCASSIEGRGETQYFGPGTRLLVL.

A word on this clonotype: The junction differs from germline at one of its ends, possibly a read error. V gene TRBV19 combines with J gene TRBJ1-5; 7 nucleotides agree with TRBD1. The CDR3 is 15 amino acids. Germline V CDR1 and CDR2: LNHDA, SQIVND (reference sequence). As DNA, the CDR3 is TGTGCCAGTAGTTCCTCCGGGGGCTGGGGACAGCCCCAGAATTTT. Translated, it gives CASSSSGGWGQPQNF. Looking up the rest from reference TRBV19 and TRBJ1-5 gives the full variable domain: DGGITQSPKYLFRKEGQNVTLSCEQNLNHDAMYWYRQDPGQGLRLIYYSQIVNDFQKGDIAEGYSVSREKKESFPLTVTSAQKNPTAFYLCASSSSGGWGQPQNFGDGTRLSIL.

This clonotype is large by share. The chain recombines TRBV27 with TRBJ2-7, with D unclear. CDR1 MNHEY and CDR2 SMNVEV come from the germline V gene (reference sequence). V was trimmed by 3 bases and J by 5 bases, leaving 5 bases between them. The CDR3 loop spans 11 amino acids. Written as DNA, the CDR3 is TGTGCCAGCAGTTTTAGGGACGAGCAGTACTTC. Residues: CASSFRDEQYF.

The V call is TRBV28, the J call TRBJ2-3; weak D call: TRBD1 (6 bases). Germline CDR1 and CDR2: MDHEN and SYDVKM. V shed 6 bases and J shed 8 bases, with 18 bases lying between them. CDR3 length equals 14 residues. The CDR3 loop reads CASSTSQGFGTQYF. In DNA form, the CDR3 reads TGTGCCAGCAGCACCTCACAGGGATTTGGTACGCAGTATTTT.

V and J are TRBV10-1 and TRBJ2-1; 11 bases are shared with TRBD1. CDR3 length: 15 residues. Germline CDR1 and CDR2: WNHNN and SYGVQD (reference sequence). Trimming removed 11 bases from V and 8 bases from J; junction bases left unmatched: 14. This chain's CDR3 is CACKPGQGATHEQFF. DNA for the CDR3: TGCGCCTGCAAGCCCGGACAGGGGGCGACACATGAGCAGTTCTTC.